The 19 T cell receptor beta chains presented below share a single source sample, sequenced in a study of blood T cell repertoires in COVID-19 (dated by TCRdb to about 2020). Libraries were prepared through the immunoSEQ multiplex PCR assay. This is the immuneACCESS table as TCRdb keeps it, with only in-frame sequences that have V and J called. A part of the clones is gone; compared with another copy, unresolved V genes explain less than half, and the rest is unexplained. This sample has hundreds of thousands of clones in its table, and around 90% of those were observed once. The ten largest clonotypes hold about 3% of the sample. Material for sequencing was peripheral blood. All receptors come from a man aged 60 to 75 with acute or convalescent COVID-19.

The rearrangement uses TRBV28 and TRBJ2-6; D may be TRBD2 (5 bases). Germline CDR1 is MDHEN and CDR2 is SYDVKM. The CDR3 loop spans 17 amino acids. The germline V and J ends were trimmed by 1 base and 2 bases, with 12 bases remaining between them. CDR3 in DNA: TGTGCCAGCAGTTTATCCGGGATCGGGCCTGGGGCCAACGTCCTGACTTTC. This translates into CASSLSGIGPGANVLTF.

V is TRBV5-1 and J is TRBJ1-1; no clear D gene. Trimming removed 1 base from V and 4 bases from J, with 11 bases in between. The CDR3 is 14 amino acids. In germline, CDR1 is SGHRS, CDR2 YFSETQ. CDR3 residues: CASSLTVEGTEAFF. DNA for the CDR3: TGCGCCAGCAGCTTGACAGTGGAGGGCACTGAAGCTTTCTTT.

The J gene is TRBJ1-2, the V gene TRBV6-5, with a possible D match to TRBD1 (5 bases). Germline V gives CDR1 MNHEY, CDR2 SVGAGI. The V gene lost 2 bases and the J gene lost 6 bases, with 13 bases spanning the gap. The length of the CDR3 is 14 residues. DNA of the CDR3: TGTGCCAGCAGTTACCTGGGGGGTCTCGATGGCTACACCTTC. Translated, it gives CASSYLGGLDGYTF.

CDR3 in DNA: TGTGCCAGCAGCCCAACCGGGACAGGGAACGGCTACACCTTC. The encoded protein is CASSPTGTGNGYTF. The chain carries TRBV3-1 (or the pseudogene TRBV3-2) and TRBJ1-2; 9 bases map to TRBD1. Unmatched junction bases numbered 8, after V lost 4 bases and J lost 8 bases. The CDR3 totals 14 residues. The germline gives CDR1 LGHDT, CDR2 YNNKEL (reference sequence).

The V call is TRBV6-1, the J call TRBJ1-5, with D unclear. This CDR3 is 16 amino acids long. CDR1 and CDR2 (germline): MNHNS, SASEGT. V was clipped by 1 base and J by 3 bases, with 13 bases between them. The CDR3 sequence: CASSEELGGFNQPQHF. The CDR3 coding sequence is TGTGCCAGCAGTGAAGAACTTGGAGGTTTCAATCAGCCCCAGCATTTT.

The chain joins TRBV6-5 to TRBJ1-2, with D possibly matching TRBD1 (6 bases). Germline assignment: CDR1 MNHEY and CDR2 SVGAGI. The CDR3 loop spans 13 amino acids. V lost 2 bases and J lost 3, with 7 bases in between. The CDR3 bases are TGTGCCAGCAGTTACCGGACAGACTATGGCTACACCTTC. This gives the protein CASSYRTDYGYTF.

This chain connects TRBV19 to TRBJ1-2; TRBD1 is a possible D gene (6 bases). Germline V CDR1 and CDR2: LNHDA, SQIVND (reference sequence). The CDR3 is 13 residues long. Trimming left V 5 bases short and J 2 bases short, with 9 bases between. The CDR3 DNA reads TGTGCCAGTAGTTCAACAGGGAACTATGGCTACACCTTC. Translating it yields CASSSTGNYGYTF.

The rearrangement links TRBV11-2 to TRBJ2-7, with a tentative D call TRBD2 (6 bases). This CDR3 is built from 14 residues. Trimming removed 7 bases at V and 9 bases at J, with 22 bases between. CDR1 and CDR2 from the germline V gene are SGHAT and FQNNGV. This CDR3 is CASKRAGTGKGQYF. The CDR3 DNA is TGTGCCAGCAAGAGGGCGGGGACGGGCAAAGGGCAGTACTTC.

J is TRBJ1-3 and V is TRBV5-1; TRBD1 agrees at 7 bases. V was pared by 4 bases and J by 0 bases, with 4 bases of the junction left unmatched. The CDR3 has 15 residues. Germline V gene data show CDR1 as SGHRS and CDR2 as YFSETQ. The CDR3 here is CASSAGQHSGNTIYF. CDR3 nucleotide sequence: TGCGCCAGCAGCGCGGGACAGCACTCTGGAAACACCATATATTTT.

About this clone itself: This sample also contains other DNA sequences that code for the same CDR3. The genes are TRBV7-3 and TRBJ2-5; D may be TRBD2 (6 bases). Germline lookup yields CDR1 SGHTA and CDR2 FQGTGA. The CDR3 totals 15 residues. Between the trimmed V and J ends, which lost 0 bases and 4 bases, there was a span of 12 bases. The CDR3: CASSLTSGLGETQYF. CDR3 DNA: TGTGCCAGCAGCTTAACTAGCGGCCTTGGAGAGACCCAGTACTTC.

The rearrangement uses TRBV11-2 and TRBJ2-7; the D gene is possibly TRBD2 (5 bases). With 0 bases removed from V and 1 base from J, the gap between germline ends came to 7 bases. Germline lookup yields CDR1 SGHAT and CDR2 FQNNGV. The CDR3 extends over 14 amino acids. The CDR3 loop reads CASSLDRRSYEQYF. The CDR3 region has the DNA TGTGCCAGCAGCTTAGATCGGAGGTCCTACGAGCAGTACTTC.

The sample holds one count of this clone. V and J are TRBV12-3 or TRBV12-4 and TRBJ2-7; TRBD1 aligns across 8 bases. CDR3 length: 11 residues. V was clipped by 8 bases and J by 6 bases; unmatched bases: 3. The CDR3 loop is CASSGGFEQYF. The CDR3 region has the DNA TGTGCCAGCTCAGGGGGCTTCGAGCAGTACTTC.

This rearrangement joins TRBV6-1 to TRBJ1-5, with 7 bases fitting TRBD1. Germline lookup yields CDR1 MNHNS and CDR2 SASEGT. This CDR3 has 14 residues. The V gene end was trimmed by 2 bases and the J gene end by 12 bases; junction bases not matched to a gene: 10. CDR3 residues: CASSERDSTRSQHF. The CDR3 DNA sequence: TGTGCCAGCAGTGAACGGGACAGCACAAGGAGCCAGCATTTT.

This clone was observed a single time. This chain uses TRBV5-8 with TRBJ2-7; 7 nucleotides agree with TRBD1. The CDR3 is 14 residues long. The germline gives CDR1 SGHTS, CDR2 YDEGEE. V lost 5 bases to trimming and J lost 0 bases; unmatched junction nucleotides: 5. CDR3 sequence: CASRERQGSYEQYF. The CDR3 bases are TGTGCCAGCAGGGAGAGACAGGGCTCCTACGAGCAGTACTTC.

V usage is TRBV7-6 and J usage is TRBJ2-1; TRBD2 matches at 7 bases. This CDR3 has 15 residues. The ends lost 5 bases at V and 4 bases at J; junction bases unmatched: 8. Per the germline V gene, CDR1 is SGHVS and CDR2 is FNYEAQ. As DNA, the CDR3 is TGTGCCAGCAGCGATTTTGGGGGGGATTACAATGAGCAGTTCTTC. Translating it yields CASSDFGGDYNEQFF.

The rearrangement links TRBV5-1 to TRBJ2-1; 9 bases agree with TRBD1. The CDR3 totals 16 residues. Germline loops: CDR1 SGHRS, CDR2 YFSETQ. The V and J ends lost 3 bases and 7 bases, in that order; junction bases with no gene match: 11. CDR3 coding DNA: TGCGCCAGCAGCTACCCGACAGGGGGACTATTGAATGAGCAGTTCTTC. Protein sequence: CASSYPTGGLLNEQFF.

The CDR3 DNA follows: TGTGCCAGCAGCTTAGGGCCGGACACATCCTACGAGCAGTACTTC. Protein sequence: CASSLGPDTSYEQYF. The rearrangement links TRBV7-6 to TRBJ2-7, with TRBD1 as a possible D gene (5 bases). The CDR3 is 15 residues long. V lost 1 base to trimming and J lost 1 base, with 11 bases between them. Looked up from germline, CDR1 is SGHVS and CDR2 is FNYEAQ.

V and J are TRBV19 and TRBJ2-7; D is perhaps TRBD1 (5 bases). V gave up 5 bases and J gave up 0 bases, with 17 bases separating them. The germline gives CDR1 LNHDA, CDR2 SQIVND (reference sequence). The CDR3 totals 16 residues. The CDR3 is CASSSSGMRSSYEQYF. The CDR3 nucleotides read TGTGCCAGTAGTTCGTCAGGGATGAGGAGCTCCTACGAGCAGTACTTC.

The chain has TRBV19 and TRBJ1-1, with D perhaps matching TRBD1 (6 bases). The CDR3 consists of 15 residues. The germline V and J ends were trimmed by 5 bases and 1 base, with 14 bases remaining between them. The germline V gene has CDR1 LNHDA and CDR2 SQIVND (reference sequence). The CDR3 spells CASSGRDTKNTEAFF. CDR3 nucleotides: TGTGCCAGTAGTGGCCGGGACACCAAGAACACTGAAGCTTTCTTT.